A single sample is the source of the 8 T cell receptor beta chains below, sequenced in a study of tumor and adjacent non-tumor tissue in lung cancer. No cell sorting was done before RNA was extracted from the tissue. More than 3 cm separated this lung sample from the edge of the tumor. TCRbeta libraries were built with three rounds of nested PCR, modified from ARM-PCR. One entry per CDR3 protein, called by TCRdb with MiXCR from the multiplex PCR reads. The table shows 110,000 or so distinct CDR3 sequences, with 60% to 70% occurring only once. Sequences were obtained from distant non-tumor lung tissue. Receptor source: a man aged 55-75 years with non-small cell lung cancer.

Remarks on this clonotype: Just one base apart from a much larger clone, this may be a read error. The V and J genes are TRBV4-1 and TRBJ1-1; possible D gene TRBD1, 5 bases. The CDR3 consists of 19 residues. Germline V gene lookup returns CDR1 MGHRA and CDR2 YSYEKL. The CDR3 is CASSQDLFGLSAPGAEVFF. CDR3 nucleotide sequence: TGCGCCAGCAGCCAAGATCTCTTCGGCCTAAGCGCACCTGGGGCTGAAGTTTTCTTT.

V is TRBV29-1 and J is TRBJ2-1, with a tentative D call TRBD2 (5 bases). V shed 1 base and J shed 12 bases, with 22 bases lying between them. Germline V CDR1 and CDR2: SQVTM, ANQGSEA. CDR3 length equals 15 residues. CDR3 sequence: CSVEGTFISYSVQFF. CDR3 in DNA: TGCAGCGTTGAAGGGACTTTCATCTCCTACAGTGTGCAGTTCTTC.

This clonotype has ten or more counts. The chain employs TRBV6-2 or TRBV6-3 and TRBJ2-1; 7 bases map to TRBD2. The CDR3 runs 16 residues. Germline assignment: CDR1 MNHEY and CDR2 SVGEGT. The trim removed 5 bases at V and 0 bases at J, leaving 7 bases unmatched. The CDR3 spells CASSRLAGDSYNEQFF. The DNA for the CDR3 is TGTGCCAGCAGTCGACTAGCTGGAGACTCCTACAATGAGCAGTTCTTC.

This clonotype has a single count. At one of its ends the junction is not consistent with the germline gene, which may arise from a read error. The gene calls are TRBV28 and TRBJ2-2; tentatively, D is TRBD1 or TRBD2 (5 bases each). This CDR3 is built from 19 residues. Germline V lookup: CDR1 MDHEN, CDR2 SYDVKM. The CDR3 sequence is CASSLGGFNMDMNTGELFF. CDR3 nucleotide sequence: TGTGCCAGCAGTTTAGGGGGTTTTAACATGGACATGAACACCGGGGAGCTATTTTTT.

This sequence joins TRBV12-5 and TRBJ2-2; D gene ambiguous. V was pared by 7 bases and J by 9 bases, with 6 bases between. The CDR3 is made up of 10 amino acids. Germline assignment: CDR1 LGHNT and CDR2 FRNRAP. The CDR3 protein is CASVTRELFF. The CDR3 nucleotides are TGTGCTAGTGTCACTAGGGAGCTGTTTTTT.

This clonotype was found many times. This sequence joins TRBV5-1 and TRBJ2-5; no firm D call. With 0 bases removed from V and 5 bases from J, the gap between germline ends came to 14 bases. The CDR3 is 15 amino acids. In germline, CDR1 is SGHRS, CDR2 YFSETQ. Here the CDR3 reads CASSLAGSHLETQYF. In DNA form, the CDR3 reads TGCGCCAGCAGCTTGGCGGGCTCCCACTTGGAGACCCAGTACTTC.

This chain links TRBV13 with TRBJ1-2; D uncertain. From germline, CDR1 is PRHDT and CDR2 FYEKMQ (reference sequence). The ends were cut back, 5 bases at V and 8 bases at J, with 15 bases in the middle. CDR3 size: 13 residues. CDR3 in amino acids: CASSETWIYGYTF. Written as DNA, the CDR3 is TGTGCCAGCAGCGAGACATGGATCTACGGCTACACCTTC.

A remark on this clonotype: Possible read error: a much larger clone is one base away. The chain combines TRBV12-3 or TRBV12-4 with TRBJ1-6; D might be TRBD1 (6 bases). This CDR3 has 12 residues. The CDR3 sequence is CASREDRSPLLF. CDR3 nucleotide sequence: TGTGCCAGCAGAGAGGACAGATCACCCCTCCTCTTT.